The 31 T cell receptor beta chains below all came from one sample that was sequenced in a study of blood T cell repertoires in COVID-19. TCRdb's table, derived via immunoSEQ multiplex PCR, lists solely in-frame clones and lacks some. The sample lists about 69,000 clones, 90% occurring once. Sequencing input: peripheral blood. These receptors all come from a man aged 45-65 years with acute or convalescent COVID-19.

There are a few counts of this clone. The rearrangement uses TRBV10-1 and TRBJ2-7, with D possibly TRBD1 on 5 matching bases. The CDR3 has 14 residues. Looked up from germline, CDR1 is WNHNN and CDR2 is SYGVQD (reference sequence). The germline V and J ends were trimmed by 3 bases and 2 bases, with 11 bases remaining between them. CDR3 in DNA: TGCGCCAGCAGTGACCGAAGGGGTCCCTACGAGCAGTACTTC. Translating gives CASSDRRGPYEQYF.

The chain carries TRBV5-1 and TRBJ1-4; D unclear. The germline V and J ends were trimmed by 4 bases and 8 bases, with 12 bases remaining between them. This CDR3 region has 13 residues. The V gene's germline CDR1 is SGHRS and CDR2 YFSETQ. For the CDR3, the DNA is TGCGCCAGCAGCCGAGGGCTGGAAGAAAAACTGTTTTTT. Protein sequence: CASSRGLEEKLFF.

The chain recombines TRBV28 with TRBJ1-3, with 8 nucleotides matching TRBD1. The V segment lost 3 bases and the J segment 4 bases; nucleotides outside the gene matches: 2. Germline lookup yields CDR1 MDHEN and CDR2 SYDVKM. This CDR3 has 14 residues. CDR3 sequence: CASSFGQGGNTIYF. DNA of the CDR3: TGTGCCAGCAGTTTCGGACAGGGCGGAAACACCATATATTTT. The variable domain in full, with the rest retrieved from reference TRBV28 and TRBJ1-3, is DVKVTQSSRYLVKRTGEKVFLECVQDMDHENMFWYRQDPGLGLRLIYFSYDVKMKEKGDIPEGYSVSREKKERFSLILESASTNQTSMYLCASSFGQGGNTIYFGEGSWLTVV.

The V and J genes are TRBV12-2 and TRBJ2-4; TRBD2, the D gene given by the table, was not confirmed from the DNA. TRBV12-2 is shown as a pseudogene. The CDR3 has 17 amino acids. This CDR3 reads CASRLVASGRIGNIQYF. In DNA form, the CDR3 reads TGTGCAAGTCGCTTAGTGGCTAGCGGGAGAATCGGGAACATTCAGTACTTC.

The chain links TRBV25-1 to TRBJ1-2; the match to TRBD1 covers 7 bases. Germline CDR1 MGHDK, CDR2 SYGVNS. V lost 6 bases and J lost 7; bases outside the gene matches: 5. The CDR3 loop spans 12 amino acids. The chain's CDR3 is CASSEGAGGYTF. The CDR3 region has the DNA TGTGCCAGCAGCGAGGGGGCTGGTGGCTACACCTTC.

The chain employs TRBV5-1 and TRBJ1-2; TRBD1 is a possible D gene (6 bases). The CDR3 has 14 amino acids. V lost 4 bases to trimming and J lost 4 bases, with 14 bases between them. CDR1 and CDR2 from the germline V gene are SGHRS and YFSETQ. CDR3 in amino acids: CASSAADSFYGYTF. The CDR3 coding sequence is TGCGCCAGCAGCGCGGCGGACAGTTTCTATGGCTACACCTTC.

The rearrangement uses TRBV27 and TRBJ1-2; TRBD1 matches at 10 bases. Germline V lookup: CDR1 MNHEY, CDR2 SMNVEV (reference sequence). There are 15 residues in the CDR3. V dropped 5 bases and J dropped 7; count of bases not matched to a gene: 10. The CDR3 nucleotides are TGTGCCAGCAGTATCTCCACCGGGACAGGGGCTGGCTACACCTTC. Residues: CASSISTGTGAGYTF.

Only a few counts were recorded for this clone. J is TRBJ2-3 and V is TRBV7-2; 10 bases fit TRBD1. V shed 4 bases and J 1 base; nucleotides not matched to a gene: 2. The germline CDR1 and CDR2 sequences are SGHTA and FQGNSA. The CDR3 totals 15 residues. CDR3: CASSSDRGRTDTQYF. The CDR3 region has the DNA TGTGCCAGCAGCTCAGACAGGGGGCGCACAGATACGCAGTATTTT. Full variable domain (outside the CDR3, taken from reference TRBV7-2 and TRBJ2-3): GAGVSQSPSNKVTEKGKDVELRCDPISGHTALYWYRQSLGQGLEFLIYFQGNSAPDKSGLPSDRFSAERTGGSVSTLTIQRTQQEDSAVYLCASSSDRGRTDTQYFGPGTRLTVL.

This chain joins TRBV30 and TRBJ2-7; D is perhaps TRBD2 (6 bases). Trimming removed 0 bases at V and 12 bases at J, with 18 bases between. Per germline, CDR1 GTSNPN and CDR2 SVGIG (reference sequence). The CDR3 sequence is 13 residues long. CDR3 amino acids: CAWSVGGTSYPYF. In nucleotides, the CDR3 is TGTGCCTGGAGTGTCGGAGGGACTTCATATCCGTACTTC.

The V call is TRBV29-1, the J call TRBJ1-3, with unresolved D. CDR1 SQVTM and CDR2 ANQGSEA come from the germline V gene. The CDR3 consists of 11 residues. V was cut by 5 bases and J by 4 bases, with 6 bases left in between. CDR3 nucleotides: TGCAGCGTTTCCCTAGGAAACACCATATATTTT. It codes for CSVSLGNTIYF.

This chain joins TRBV7-9 and TRBJ1-1, with TRBD1 matching over 12 bases. CDR1 is SEHNR and CDR2 is FQNEAQ in the germline V gene (reference sequence). This CDR3 comprises 15 residues. Losses at the gene ends were 1 base for V and 8 bases for J; bases not matched to a gene: 5. CDR3 residues: CASSLGGTGGAEAFF. The CDR3 nucleotides are TGTGCCAGCAGCTTAGGGGGGACAGGGGGCGCGGAAGCTTTCTTT. The variable domain in full, completed from reference TRBV7-9 and TRBJ1-1, reads DTGVSQNPRHKITKRGQNVTFRCDPISEHNRLYWYRQTLGQGPEFLTYFQNEAQLEKSRLLSDRFSAERPKGSFSTLEIQRTEQGDSAMYLCASSLGGTGGAEAFFGQGTRLTVV.

This sequence joins TRBV27 and TRBJ2-7; 7 positions agree with TRBD1. CDR1 and CDR2 (germline): MNHEY, SMNVEV (reference sequence). With V trimmed by 9 bases and J by 5 bases, 7 bases remained unmatched. The CDR3 spans 12 residues. The CDR3 is CASSRQGHEQYF. DNA for the CDR3: TGTGCCAGTAGCCGACAGGGCCACGAGCAGTACTTC.

The V and J genes are TRBV24-1 and TRBJ2-5, with 9 bases that match TRBD1. This CDR3 has 16 amino acids. Trimming at V came to 7 bases and at J to 0 bases, leaving 8 bases not matched to a gene. Germline CDR1 is KGHDR and CDR2 is SFDVKD. CDR3 loop: CATRSGTGIYQETQYF. CDR3 DNA: TGTGCCACCAGATCGGGGACAGGGATCTACCAAGAGACCCAGTACTTC.

The chain is built from TRBV28 and TRBJ2-6; tentative D call: TRBD2 (6 bases). This CDR3 spans 14 amino acids. The V and J ends lost 6 bases and 2 bases respectively, with 8 bases between them. Germline assignment: CDR1 MDHEN and CDR2 SYDVKM. The CDR3 is CASSERAGANVLTF. The CDR3 DNA sequence: TGTGCCAGCAGCGAGCGGGCTGGGGCCAACGTCCTGACTTTC.

The table lists this clone with a count of one. V and J are TRBV10-3 and TRBJ2-4; possibly TRBD2 for D (5 bases). V lost 2 bases and J 0 bases, leaving 8 bases between the germline ends. The CDR3 is 15 residues long. CDR1 and CDR2 (germline): ENHRY, SYGVKD. The CDR3 sequence: CAISEQRLAKNIQYF. In nucleotides, the CDR3 is TGTGCCATCAGTGAGCAGCGGCTAGCCAAAAACATTCAGTACTTC.

The rearrangement joins TRBV6-5 to TRBJ2-3; 7 bases map to TRBD1. Germline CDR1 and CDR2: MNHEY and SVGAGI. V gave up 4 bases and J gave up 2 bases; unmatched junction bases: 6. The CDR3 sequence is 15 residues long. In DNA form, the CDR3 reads TGTGCCAGCAGTTCACAGGGGCACCTCACAGATACGCAGTATTTT. Translating gives CASSSQGHLTDTQYF.

V and J are TRBV27 and TRBJ2-7; 13 bases align to TRBD2. V shed 5 bases and J 3 bases; nucleotides not matched to a gene: 7. Germline V gene data show CDR1 as MNHEY and CDR2 as SMNVEV (reference sequence). This CDR3 is built from 16 residues. CDR3 DNA: TGTGCCAGCAGTCCCGAGGGGACTAGCGGGGTCTACGAGCAGTACTTC. Translating gives CASSPEGTSGVYEQYF.

This clone has a handful of counts. The chain recombines TRBV6-5 with TRBJ1-2, with 10 nucleotides matching TRBD1. Trimming removed 7 bases from V and 8 bases from J; junction bases left unmatched: 10. The CDR3 has 14 residues. CDR1 is MNHEY, CDR2 SVGAGI, per germline. This CDR3 is CASITTRTGGGYTF. CDR3 in DNA: TGTGCCAGCATTACAACCCGGACAGGGGGAGGCTACACCTTC.

V and J are TRBV5-1 and TRBJ1-1; 10 bases fit TRBD1. This CDR3 region has 15 residues. Germline V lookup: CDR1 SGHRS, CDR2 YFSETQ. The V segment lost 3 bases and the J segment 1 base; nucleotides outside the gene matches: 3. CDR3 DNA: TGCGCCAGCAGCTCACGACAGGGGGCGAACACTGAAGCTTTCTTT. Residues: CASSSRQGANTEAFF. The complete variable domain, with remaining parts taken from reference TRBV5-1 and TRBJ1-1, reads KAGVTQTPRYLIKTRGQQVTLSCSPISGHRSVSWYQQTPGQGLQFLFEYFSETQRNKGNFPGRFSGRQFSNSRSEMNVSTLELGDSALYLCASSSRQGANTEAFFGQGTRLTVV.

The gene calls are TRBV11-2 and TRBJ2-7, with D possibly being TRBD2 (6 bases). The CDR3 extends over 14 amino acids. Germline assignment: CDR1 SGHAT and CDR2 FQNNGV. V lost 4 bases and J lost 3, with 13 bases in between. The CDR3 coding sequence is TGTGCCAGCAGCTACGGAAGCGGGTTCTACGAGCAGTACTTC. It translates to CASSYGSGFYEQYF.

CDR3 protein: CASSQMTSSNEQFF. The CDR3 region has the DNA TGCGCCAGCAGCCAAATGACTAGCAGCAATGAGCAGTTCTTC. V is TRBV4-1 and J is TRBJ2-1, with 7 nucleotides matching TRBD2. The CDR3 totals 14 residues. Looked up from germline, CDR1 is MGHRA and CDR2 is YSYEKL. With 2 bases clipped from V and 6 bases from J, the junction kept 4 bases outside the gene matches.

This chain uses TRBV5-6 with TRBJ2-3; 10 bases line up with TRBD1. The germline CDR1 and CDR2 sequences are SGHDT and YYEEEE. V lost 9 bases to trimming and J lost 3 bases; unmatched junction nucleotides: 7. There are 14 residues in the CDR3. The CDR3 sequence is CATSGTGVTDTQYF. The CDR3 DNA reads TGTGCCACCTCCGGGACAGGGGTAACAGATACGCAGTATTTT.

The chain joins TRBV3-1 (or the pseudogene TRBV3-2) to TRBJ1-5; tentatively, D is TRBD1 (5 bases). The CDR3 runs 14 residues. The germline V gene encodes CDR1 LGHDT and CDR2 YNNKEL (reference sequence). Trimming took off 5 bases at V and 3 bases at J, with 11 bases between the two ends. CDR3 residues: CASSWGVDNQPQHF. CDR3 in DNA: TGTGCCAGCAGCTGGGGGGTGGACAATCAGCCCCAGCATTTT.

The chain uses TRBV18 and TRBJ1-2; TRBD1 matches at 9 bases. V shed 2 bases, J shed 8 bases, and the junction held 12 bases outside the gene matches. Germline CDR1 KGHSH, CDR2 LQKENI. This CDR3 is 16 amino acids long. CDR3 DNA: TGTGCCAGCTCACCATGGGGTAGCGGGACAGGGAGCGGCTACACCTTC. Translating gives CASSPWGSGTGSGYTF.

V gene TRBV10-3 combines with J gene TRBJ2-1; 12 bases are shared with TRBD2. The CDR3 runs 16 residues. V lost 4 bases, J lost 0 bases, and 1 base stayed unmatched. Germline CDR1 is ENHRY and CDR2 is SYGVKD. For the CDR3, the DNA is TGTGCCATCAGTGGACTAGCGGGAGTCTCCTACAATGAGCAGTTCTTC. This sequence encodes CAISGLAGVSYNEQFF.

CDR3: CASSPVTRAGETQYF. The CDR3 DNA is TGTGCCAGCTCACCCGTAACCAGGGCAGGAGAGACCCAGTACTTC. The chain carries TRBV18 and TRBJ2-5; tentatively, D is TRBD1 (5 bases). CDR3 length: 15 residues. Germline V gives CDR1 KGHSH, CDR2 LQKENI. The ends were cut back, 3 bases at V and 4 bases at J, with 15 bases in the middle.

This rearrangement joins TRBV9 to TRBJ2-1, with 10 positions matching TRBD2. The J segment lost 0 bases and the V segment lost 4 bases, leaving 4 bases of the junction unmatched. Germline lookup yields CDR1 SGDLS and CDR2 YYNGEE. This CDR3 is built from 16 residues. CDR3 in amino acids: CASSIGLAVSYNEQFF. CDR3 DNA sequence: TGTGCCAGCAGCATTGGACTAGCGGTCTCCTACAATGAGCAGTTCTTC.

The chain joins TRBV7-6 to TRBJ1-4; 7 bases line up with TRBD1. Germline-derived CDR1 and CDR2 are SGHVS and FNYEAQ. V was clipped by 3 bases and J by 6 bases; unmatched bases: 7. The CDR3 covers 15 residues. CDR3 bases: TGTGCCAGCAGCTTGATGACCGGGACAGATGAAAAACTGTTTTTT. This gives the protein CASSLMTGTDEKLFF.

The genes are TRBV6-5 and TRBJ1-2, with TRBD1 matching 9 bases. This CDR3 comprises 15 residues. Looked up from germline, CDR1 is MNHEY and CDR2 is SVGAGI. The V segment lost 6 bases and the J segment 6 bases; nucleotides outside the gene matches: 11. The CDR3 sequence is CASSPRQGQGNGYTF. The CDR3, as DNA: TGTGCCAGCAGCCCAAGACAAGGACAGGGGAATGGCTACACCTTC.

The rearrangement links TRBV5-1 to TRBJ2-7; 10 bases line up with TRBD1. CDR3 length equals 15 residues. Germline CDR1 SGHRS, CDR2 YFSETQ. The trim removed 4 bases at V and 8 bases at J, leaving 12 bases unmatched. The CDR3 loop reads CASSPETGGKPKQYF. Written as DNA, the CDR3 is TGCGCCAGCAGCCCAGAGACAGGGGGCAAACCCAAGCAGTACTTC.

The chain couples TRBV7-2 to TRBJ2-7; 12 nucleotides align to TRBD2. V gave up 5 bases and J gave up 2 bases; unmatched junction bases: 4. The germline V gene has CDR1 SGHTA and CDR2 FQGNSA. The CDR3 totals 15 residues. The CDR3 loop is CASSPTSGSTYEQYF. DNA for the CDR3: TGTGCCAGCAGCCCGACTAGCGGGAGTACCTACGAGCAGTACTTC.